A selection of T cell receptor beta chains follows, all from one sample in a study of cytomegalovirus exposure and HLA in healthy donors. Data came from immunoSEQ multiplex PCR; TCRdb stores just in-frame clones and leaves some out. The table lists some 190,000 clones, around 80% of them singletons, with approximately 1.5% in the top ten. Material for sequencing was PBMCs. The receptors stem from a man aged 18 to 30 in good health and CMV-seronegative. Each CDR3 is given with its conserved first and last residue.

J | V | CDR3
TRBJ2-3 | TRBV6-4 | CASSAASGSTDTQYF
TRBJ1-5 | TRBV6-6 | CASSYSMPGRPQHF
TRBJ2-7 | TRBV12-5 | CASGLVQGGPYEQYF
TRBJ2-7 | TRBV28 | CASSHGLAGDYEQYF
TRBJ2-3 | TRBV6-1 | CASSLGLAPDTQYF
TRBJ2-1 | TRBV18 | CASSPTRIAGGSSYNEQFF
. | TRBV11-3 | CASSLGEGRGYEQYF
TRBJ1-3 | TRBV9 | CASSPPQRGQRNTIYF
TRBJ1-2 | TRBV15 | CATSRDRTGDGYTF
TRBJ2-1 | TRBV6-1 | CASSPRSYNEQFF
TRBJ1-2 | TRBV6-1 | CASGSGTGISYGYTF